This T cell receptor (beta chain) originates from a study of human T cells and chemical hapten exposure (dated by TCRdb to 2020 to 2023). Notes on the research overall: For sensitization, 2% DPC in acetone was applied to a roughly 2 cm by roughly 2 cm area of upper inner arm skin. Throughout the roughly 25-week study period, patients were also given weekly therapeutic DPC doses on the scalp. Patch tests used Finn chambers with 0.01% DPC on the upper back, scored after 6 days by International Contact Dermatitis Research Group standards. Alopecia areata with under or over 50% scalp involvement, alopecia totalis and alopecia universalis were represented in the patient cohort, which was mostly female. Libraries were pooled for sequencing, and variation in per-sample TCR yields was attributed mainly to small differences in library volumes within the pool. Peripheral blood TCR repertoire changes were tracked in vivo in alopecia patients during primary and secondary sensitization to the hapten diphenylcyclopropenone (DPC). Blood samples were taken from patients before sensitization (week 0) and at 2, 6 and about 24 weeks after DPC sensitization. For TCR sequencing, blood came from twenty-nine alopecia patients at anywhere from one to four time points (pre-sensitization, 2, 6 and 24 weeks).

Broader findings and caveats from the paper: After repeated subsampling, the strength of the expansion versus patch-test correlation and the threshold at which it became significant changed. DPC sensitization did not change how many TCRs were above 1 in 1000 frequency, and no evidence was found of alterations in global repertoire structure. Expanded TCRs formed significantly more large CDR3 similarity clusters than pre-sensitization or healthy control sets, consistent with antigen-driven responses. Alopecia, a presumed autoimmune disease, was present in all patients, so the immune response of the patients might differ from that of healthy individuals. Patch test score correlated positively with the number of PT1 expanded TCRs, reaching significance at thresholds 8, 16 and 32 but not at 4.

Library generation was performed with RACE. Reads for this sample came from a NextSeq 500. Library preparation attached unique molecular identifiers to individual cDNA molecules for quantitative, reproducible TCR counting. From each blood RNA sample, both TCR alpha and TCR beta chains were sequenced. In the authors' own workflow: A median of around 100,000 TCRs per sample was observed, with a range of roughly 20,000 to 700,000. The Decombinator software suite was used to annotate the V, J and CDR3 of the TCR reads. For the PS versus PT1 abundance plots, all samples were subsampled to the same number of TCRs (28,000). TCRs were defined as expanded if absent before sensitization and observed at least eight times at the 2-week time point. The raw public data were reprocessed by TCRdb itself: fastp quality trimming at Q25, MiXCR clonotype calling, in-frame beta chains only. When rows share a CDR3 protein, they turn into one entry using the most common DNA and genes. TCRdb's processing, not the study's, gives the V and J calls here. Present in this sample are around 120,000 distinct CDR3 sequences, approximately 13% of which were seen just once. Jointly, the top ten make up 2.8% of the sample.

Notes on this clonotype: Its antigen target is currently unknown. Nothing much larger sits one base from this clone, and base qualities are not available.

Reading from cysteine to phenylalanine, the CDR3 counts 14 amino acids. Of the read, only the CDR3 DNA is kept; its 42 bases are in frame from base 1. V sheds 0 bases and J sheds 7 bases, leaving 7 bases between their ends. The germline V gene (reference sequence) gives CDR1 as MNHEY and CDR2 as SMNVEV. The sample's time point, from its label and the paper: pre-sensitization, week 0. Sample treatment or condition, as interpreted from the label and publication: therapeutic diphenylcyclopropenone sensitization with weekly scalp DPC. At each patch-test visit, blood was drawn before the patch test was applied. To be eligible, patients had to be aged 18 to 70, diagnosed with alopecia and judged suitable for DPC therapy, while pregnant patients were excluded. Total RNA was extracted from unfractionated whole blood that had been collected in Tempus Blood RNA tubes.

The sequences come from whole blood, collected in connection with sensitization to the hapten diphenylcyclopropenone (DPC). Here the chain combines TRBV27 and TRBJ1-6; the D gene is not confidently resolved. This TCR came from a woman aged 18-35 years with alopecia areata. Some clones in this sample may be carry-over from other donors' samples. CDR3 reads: CASSLSALNSPLHF. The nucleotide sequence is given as TGTGCCAGCAGTTTATCGGCCCTGAATTCACCCCTCCACTTT.